The 10 T cell receptor beta chains presented below share a single source sample, sequenced in a study of Ad26.COV2.S vaccination and SARS-CoV-2 variants. Treatment noted: 15 to 20 received Ad26.COV2.S at low or high dose, single or two shots; about 5 received placebo; per-sample allocation not given. Samples analyzed were those drawn on day 63 after the first vaccine or placebo injection. Assay: immunoSEQ multiplex PCR; the TCRdb copy retains only in-frame clones and omits some. The top ten clones hold around 3.5% of a sample with hundreds of thousands of clones, about nine tenths of them seen once. The sample was peripheral blood, taken in a trial of Ad26.COV2.S vaccine versus placebo. The receptors come from a person between 18 and 65 years old who received the Ad26.COV2.S COVID-19 vaccine or a placebo.

This clone was seen only a few times. The chain carries TRBV6-5 and TRBJ1-3; possible D gene TRBD1, 6 bases. Trimming took 6 bases from V and 0 from J, leaving 12 bases between them. Germline CDR1 MNHEY, CDR2 SVGAGI. The CDR3 loop spans 15 amino acids. CDR3 protein: CASSYGQNSGNTIYF. The CDR3 bases are TGTGCCAGCAGCTATGGACAGAACTCTGGAAACACCATATATTTT.

This clone appeared many times. The chain carries TRBV7-2 and TRBJ1-6; weak D call: TRBD1 (5 bases). The germline gives CDR1 SGHTA, CDR2 FQGNSA. The CDR3 has 16 residues. V was cut by 7 bases and J by 0 bases, with 13 bases left in between. CDR3 coding DNA: TGTGCCAGCACCTCCCCGGGGGGCTCCTATAATTCACCCCTCCACTTT. Amino acids: CASTSPGGSYNSPLHF. Combining the CDR3 with reference TRBV7-2 and TRBJ1-6 gives the whole variable domain GAGVSQSPSNKVTEKGKDVELRCDPISGHTALYWYRQSLGQGLEFLIYFQGNSAPDKSGLPSDRFSAERTGGSVSTLTIQRTQQEDSAVYLCASTSPGGSYNSPLHFGNGTRLTVT.

The V gene is TRBV2, the J gene TRBJ1-6; D is unresolved. The V end was cut by 5 bases, the J end by 10 bases, with 12 bases between. The germline CDR1 and CDR2 sequences are SNHLY and FYNNEI. The CDR3 contains 13 residues. The CDR3 coding sequence is TGTGCCAGCAGTAAGCCCGGTTCGTCACCCCTCCACTTT. Protein: CASSKPGSSPLHF.

The chain couples TRBV19 to TRBJ2-2; no definite D call. With 6 bases removed from V and 3 bases from J, the gap between germline ends came to 5 bases. The CDR3 extends over 12 amino acids. Germline lookup yields CDR1 LNHDA and CDR2 SQIVND (reference sequence). The CDR3 DNA reads TGTGCCAGTAGCAAACACACCGGGGAGCTGTTTTTT. This translates into CASSKHTGELFF.

This chain joins TRBV24-1 and TRBJ1-5; D not certain. The CDR3 is 12 residues long. The germline CDR1 and CDR2 sequences are KGHDR and SFDVKD. The V and J ends lost 9 bases and 1 base respectively, with 6 bases between them. In DNA, the CDR3 is TGTGCCACCCGTCGGAGCAATCAGCCCCAGCATTTT. This gives the protein CATRRSNQPQHF.

The chain links TRBV9 to TRBJ1-3, with a tentative D call TRBD1 (5 bases). CDR1 is SGDLS and CDR2 is YYNGEE in the germline V gene. The CDR3 runs to 16 residues. V was shortened by 0 bases and J by 0 bases, with 10 bases between the two germline ends. In DNA form, the CDR3 reads TGTGCCAGCAGCGTAGAGGACATACTCTCTGGAAACACCATATATTTT. Translation: CASSVEDILSGNTIYF.

The rearrangement joins TRBV18 to TRBJ2-1, with D perhaps TRBD1 (5 bases). Between the trimmed V and J ends, which lost 0 bases and 5 bases, there was a span of 8 bases. CDR1 is KGHSH, CDR2 LQKENI, per germline. The CDR3 contains 14 residues. The CDR3 loop is CASSPPQANNEQFF. CDR3 DNA: TGTGCCAGCTCACCACCACAGGCAAACAATGAGCAGTTCTTC.

This clone was counted a single time. The chain is built from TRBV18 and TRBJ2-3; D is possibly TRBD2 (6 bases). The length of the CDR3 is 17 residues. The V end lost 3 bases, the J end lost 2 bases, and 18 bases lay between the germline ends. Germline V gene data show CDR1 as KGHSH and CDR2 as LQKENI. CDR3 sequence (DNA): TGTGCCAGCTCACCTCCTCCGTCGGTAGCGGTCACAGATACGCAGTATTTT. As protein: CASSPPPSVAVTDTQYF.

This clone was seen once. The chain carries TRBV16 and TRBJ2-6; either TRBD1 or TRBD2 may fit D (5 bases each). Germline loops: CDR1 KGHSY, CDR2 FQNENV. The CDR3 length is 15 residues. The V and J ends lost 5 bases and 2 bases respectively, with 10 bases between them. The CDR3 DNA follows: TGTGCCAGCAGCGAAGTGGGGGCTGGGGCCAACGTCCTGACTTTC. Protein product: CASSEVGAGANVLTF. Complete variable domain (other parts from reference TRBV16 and TRBJ2-6): GEEVAQTPKHLVRGEGQKAKLYCAPIKGHSYVFWYQQVLKNEFKFLISFQNENVFDETGMPKERFSAKCLPNSPCSLEIQATKLEDSAVYFCASSEVGAGANVLTFGAGSRLTVL.

The rearrangement joins TRBV7-8 to TRBJ2-7; the D is unclear. The CDR3 runs to 13 residues. V lost 4 bases and J lost 2, with 9 bases in between. CDR1 is SGHVS, CDR2 FQNEAQ, per germline. CDR3 sequence (DNA): TGTGCCAGCAGCTCCCAGCAGGCCTACGAGCAGTACTTC. It specifies CASSSQQAYEQYF.